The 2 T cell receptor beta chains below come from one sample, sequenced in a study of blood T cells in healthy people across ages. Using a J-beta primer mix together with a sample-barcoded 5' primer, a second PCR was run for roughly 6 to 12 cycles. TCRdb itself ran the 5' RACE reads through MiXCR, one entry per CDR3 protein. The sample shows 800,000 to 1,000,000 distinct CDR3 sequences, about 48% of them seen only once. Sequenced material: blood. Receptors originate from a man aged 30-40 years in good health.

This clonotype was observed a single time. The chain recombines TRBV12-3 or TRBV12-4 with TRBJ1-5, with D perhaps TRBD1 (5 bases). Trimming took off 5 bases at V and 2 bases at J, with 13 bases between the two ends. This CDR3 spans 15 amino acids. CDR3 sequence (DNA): TGTGCCAGCAGTAGAGGGGAAGGGGGCAATCAGCCCCAGCATTTT. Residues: CASSRGEGGNQPQHF.

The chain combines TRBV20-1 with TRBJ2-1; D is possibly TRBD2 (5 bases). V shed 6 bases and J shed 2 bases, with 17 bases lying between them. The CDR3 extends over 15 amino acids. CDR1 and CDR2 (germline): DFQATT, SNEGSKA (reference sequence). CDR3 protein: CSASPGISAYNEQFF. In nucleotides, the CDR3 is TGCAGTGCCTCGCCCGGGATTAGCGCCTACAATGAGCAGTTCTTC.